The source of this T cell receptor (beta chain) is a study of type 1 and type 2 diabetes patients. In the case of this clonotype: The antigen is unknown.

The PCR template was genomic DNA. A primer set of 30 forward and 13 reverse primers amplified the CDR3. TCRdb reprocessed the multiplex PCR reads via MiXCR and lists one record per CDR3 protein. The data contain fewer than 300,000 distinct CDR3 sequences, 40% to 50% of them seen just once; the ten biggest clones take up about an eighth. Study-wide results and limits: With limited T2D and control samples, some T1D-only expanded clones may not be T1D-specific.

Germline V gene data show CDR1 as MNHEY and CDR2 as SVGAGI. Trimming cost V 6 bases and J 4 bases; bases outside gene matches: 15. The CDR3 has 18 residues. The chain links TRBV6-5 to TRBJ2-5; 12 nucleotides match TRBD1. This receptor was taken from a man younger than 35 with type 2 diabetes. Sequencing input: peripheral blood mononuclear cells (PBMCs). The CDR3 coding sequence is TGTGCCAGCAGCTTCTCCGGGACAGGGGGCGGGAGGTCAGAGACCCAGTACTTC. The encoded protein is CASSFSGTGGGRSETQYF.